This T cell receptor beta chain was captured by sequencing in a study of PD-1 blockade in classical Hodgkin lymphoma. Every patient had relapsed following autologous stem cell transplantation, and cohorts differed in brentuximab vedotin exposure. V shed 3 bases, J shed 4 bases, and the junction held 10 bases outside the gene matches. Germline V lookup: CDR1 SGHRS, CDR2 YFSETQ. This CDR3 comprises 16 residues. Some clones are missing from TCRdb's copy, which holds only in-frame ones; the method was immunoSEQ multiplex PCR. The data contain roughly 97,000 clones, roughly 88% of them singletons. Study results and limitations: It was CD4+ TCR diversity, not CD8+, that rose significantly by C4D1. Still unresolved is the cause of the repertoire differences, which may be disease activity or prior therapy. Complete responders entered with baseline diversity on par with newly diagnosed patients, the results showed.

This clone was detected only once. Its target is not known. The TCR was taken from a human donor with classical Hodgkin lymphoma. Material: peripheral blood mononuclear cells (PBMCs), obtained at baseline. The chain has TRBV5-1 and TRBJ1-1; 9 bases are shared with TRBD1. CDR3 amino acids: CASSWTGAGGVTEAFF. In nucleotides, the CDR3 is TGCGCCAGCAGCTGGACAGGGGCTGGGGGGGTCACTGAAGCTTTCTTT.